The sequence of this T cell receptor beta chain was determined in a study of T cells in Graves' hyperthyroidism and ophthalmopathy (dated by TCRdb to about 2019). Regarding the complete study: Peripheral blood samples were taken at initial diagnosis, before any treatment was given. The approximately 97 discovery patients were randomly divided into training and test sets at a 7:3 ratio. The paper describes TCR Vbeta CDR3 sequencing of around 130 peripheral blood samples, made up of some 40 ophthalmopathy patients, 70 to 75 hyperthyroidism patients and about 17 progressor patients. After sampling, hyperthyroidism patients received methimazole starting at 30 mg daily, and ophthalmopathy patients received high-dose intravenous methylprednisolone. In addition, the study compared T-cell repertoires in thyroid tissue and in blood from roughly 6 Graves' hyperthyroidism patients. To identify TCR V-J signatures that set the groups apart, the researchers used a discovery cohort of 100 patients, made up of 40 to 45 with Graves' ophthalmopathy and 57 with stable Graves' hyperthyroidism. Prospective prediction of ophthalmopathy was tested in an independent validation cohort of approximately 19 hyperthyroidism patients and 17 patients who later progressed to ophthalmopathy. Study-level results and caveats: Most expanded thyroid clonotypes (frequency above 0.001) were also detected in blood, suggesting blood repertoires may reflect thyroid immune responses. No statistical method was used to set the sample size in advance, and investigators knew the group allocation. In cross-validation, a model built on a 13 V-J signature told ophthalmopathy apart from stable hyperthyroidism with approximately 90% sensitivity and roughly 81% specificity, and in testing the same model reached 80%/75%. In validation, progression to ophthalmopathy was predicted by the model with roughly 71% sensitivity and roughly 76% specificity, a median of approximately 6.5 months before onset.

This clonotype was detected ten times or more. Its antigen is still unknown. The sample holds no much larger clone one base away, and base qualities are not on file. The TCR beta CDR3 regions were amplified from the RNA transcripts. A first-round RT-PCR of the TCR CDR3 used the HTBI primer set with the Qiagen OneStep RT-PCR kit. The libraries were constructed in a second round of multiplex PCR and then size-selected and purified. Paired-end sequencing of the libraries was performed with 100 bp reads on an Illumina HiSeq2000. The published analysis was carried out like this. SOAPnuke was used to process the raw data, removing reads that contained adapters or uncalled bases, had a mean Phred below 15, or lacked an exact match to the constant primer or identifier. High-quality paired reads were merged using COPE v1.2.5, and each unique nucleotide sequence was defined as a clonotype. MiTCR v1.1 was used to align clonotypes to the IMGT TRBV, TRBD and TRBJ reference segments. The analysis was restricted to V-J combinations with a frequency above 0.0001, which together covered 99.2% of the repertoires. A TCS score was defined as the ratio of F50 (clonal expansion) to E x V (chaos), with BLOSUM62-based TCRdist applied between CDR3 peptides within each V-J. Welch's t-statistics and random forest reduced around 520 V-J features to 13, which were used in a naive Bayes classifier (R e1071). TCRdb passed the public sequencing reads through fastp at Q25 and MiXCR, retaining productive beta sequences. Each entry is one CDR3 protein sequence, shown with its most common DNA and genes. TCRdb, rather than the study authors, made the V and J calls. The table for this sample lists 700,000 or so distinct CDR3 sequences; about 16% of them were counted only once. The ten largest clones take up 8.4% of the sample.

The germline V gene (reference sequence) gives CDR1 as DFQATT and CDR2 as SNEGSKA. V is cut by 1 base and J by 0 bases, and the space between the germline ends is 13 bases. CDR3 length: 15 amino acids, cysteine to phenylalanine. The DNA shown is the 45-base CDR3, in frame from base 1. Stable Graves' hyperthyroidism was defined as no progression to ophthalmopathy during 18 months of follow-up. Hyperthyroidism patients were newly diagnosed, with disease duration under 2 months, and aged 18 to 65 years. Any patient with an uncontrolled infection, another autoimmune disease, pregnancy or lactation was excluded. Diagnoses were based on clinical symptoms, serum thyroxine and TRAb, thyroid ultrasound and orbital computed tomography. PBMCs were separated from under 12 ml of fresh peripheral blood using Ficoll-Paque density gradient centrifugation. Total RNA was extracted with Trizol reagent, and quality was checked on an Agilent 2100 Bioanalyzer.

The chain was built from TRBV20-1 and TRBJ2-7; the D gene assignment is ambiguous. The material sequenced was blood. The clonotype originates from a man aged 18 to 35 with Graves' hyperthyroidism. CDR3 protein: CSARGSAPSSYEQYF. The DNA sequence is given as TGCAGTGCTAGAGGGTCGGCCCCGAGCTCCTACGAGCAGTACTTC.